The T cell receptor (beta chain) under discussion was sequenced for a study of shared clonotypes between healthy human individuals. On the study more broadly: Per donor, three plates held CD4 naive cells, three held CD4 memory, two held CD8 naive and one held CD8 memory.

Sequencing used immunoSEQ multiplex PCR; TCRdb keeps in-frame clones, though not all of them. The sample carries 2,500,000 or so clones, more than 90% recorded once. The V gene lost 0 bases and the J gene lost 4 bases, with 12 bases spanning the gap. The CDR3 length is 16 residues. Per germline, CDR1 SGHTA and CDR2 FQGNSA. Sequences were obtained from naive CD4+ T cells sorted from blood. Sample subset: CD45RA+ positively selected. The chain couples TRBV7-2 to TRBJ2-2; D possibly corresponds to TRBD2 (6 bases). The receptor was isolated from a young man in good health. The CDR3 here is CASSLAVMGGTGELFF. The CDR3 nucleotides read TGTGCCAGCAGCTTAGCGGTGATGGGGGGCACCGGGGAGCTGTTTTTT.